The clone carrying this TCR beta chain has just a few counts. One junction end does not reproduce the germline sequence, and a read error may be involved. The CDR3 loop spans 13 amino acids. These data are taken from a study of neurological immune-mediated disorders. TCRdb passed the 5' RACE reads through MiXCR, listing each CDR3 protein once. Here the sample spans tens of thousands of distinct CDR3 sequences, around 3.7% being singletons. This chain joins TRBV12-3 or TRBV12-4 and TRBJ1-5; D is unresolved. The sequencing sample was made of PBMCs. The TCR sequence derives from a man between 40 and 49 years old with multiple sclerosis. CDR3: CASSLAGDKTQNF. DNA of the CDR3: TGTGCCAGCAGTTTAGCCGGCGATAAGACCCAGAATTTT.